One sample yielded the 10 T cell receptor beta chains listed below, sequenced in a study of OX40 agonist ivuxolimab in advanced cancers. The library was generated by the immunoSEQ multiplex PCR assay. TCRdb's version of the immuneACCESS table is confined to in-frame rearrangements and falls short of the full clone set. An unresolved V gene accounts for under half of the shortfall where checked; the remainder is of unknown origin. Counted in this sample were about 55,000 clones; around 87% of them appeared once. Together, the top ten hold roughly an eighth of the sample. The material sequenced was CD4+ or CD8+ T cells sorted from blood, taken in a trial of the OX40 agonist ivuxolimab. Receptors originate from an adult with an advanced solid tumor such as melanoma, head and neck, liver or kidney cancer.

CDR3 coding DNA: TGTGCCAGCTCACCTAGGACAGGGGTTGAAGCTTTCTTT. Translating it yields CASSPRTGVEAFF. The chain recombines TRBV18 with TRBJ1-1; 9 positions agree with TRBD1. CDR1 and CDR2 from the germline V gene are KGHSH and LQKENI. This CDR3 is 13 amino acids long. J gave up 7 bases and V 3 bases, and 3 bases lay outside the gene matches.

This clone was detected a few times. The rearrangement links TRBV7-3 to TRBJ2-3; 7 bases are a match to TRBD2. Germline V lookup: CDR1 SGHTA, CDR2 FQGTGA. With V trimmed by 5 bases and J by 3 bases, 8 bases remained unmatched. CDR3 size: 15 residues. The CDR3 DNA reads as TGTGCCAGCAGCCCCTCTTCGCGGGAGACAGATACGCAGTATTTT. This gives the protein CASSPSSRETDTQYF.

This rearrangement joins TRBV7-2 to TRBJ2-1, with 9 bases identical to TRBD1. From germline, CDR1 is SGHTA and CDR2 FQGNSA. With V trimmed by 0 bases and J by 1 base, 10 bases remained unmatched. The CDR3 runs 19 residues. CDR3 amino acids: CASSLAPGQGKVSYNEQFF. DNA of the CDR3: TGTGCCAGCAGCTTAGCCCCGGGACAGGGAAAGGTTTCCTACAATGAGCAGTTCTTC.

The J gene is TRBJ2-5, the V gene TRBV5-6; 8 positions match TRBD1. The CDR3 totals 17 residues. Germline values: CDR1 SGHDT, CDR2 YYEEEE. The V gene end was trimmed by 4 bases and the J gene end by 5 bases; junction bases not matched to a gene: 16. The chain's CDR3 is CASSPRLRTGLGETQYF. The DNA of the CDR3 is TGTGCCAGCAGCCCCCGACTAAGGACAGGGCTTGGGGAGACCCAGTACTTC.

The rearrangement joins TRBV28 to TRBJ1-3; tentative D call: TRBD1 (6 bases). The CDR3 length is 14 residues. Germline CDR1 MDHEN, CDR2 SYDVKM. This chain's CDR3 is CAASTGSYGNTIYF. The DNA of the CDR3 is TGTGCTGCATCCACAGGGTCTTACGGAAACACCATATATTTT.

This CDR3 reads CASSPDTSSTDTQYF. CDR3 DNA sequence: TGTGCCAGCAGCCCAGACACCTCTAGCACAGATACGCAGTATTTT. This chain links TRBV7-9 with TRBJ2-3; D ambiguous. Per germline, CDR1 SEHNR and CDR2 FQNEAQ (reference sequence). Trimming removed 5 bases from V and 0 bases from J, with 12 bases in between. The CDR3 runs to 15 residues.

V usage is TRBV5-1 and J usage is TRBJ2-1; 8 bases align to TRBD2. The CDR3 covers 14 residues. V lost 0 bases to trimming and J lost 5 bases; unmatched junction nucleotides: 1. Germline V gene data show CDR1 as SGHRS and CDR2 as YFSETQ. CDR3 in DNA: TGCGCCAGCAGCTTGGTTAGCGGGAACAATGAGCAGTTCTTC. It specifies CASSLVSGNNEQFF.

This chain connects TRBV18 to TRBJ1-1, with D unclear. The CDR3 is 14 residues long. V was cut by 0 bases and J by 1 base, with 6 bases left in between. CDR1 and CDR2 from the germline V gene are KGHSH and LQKENI. CDR3 sequence: CASSPPGRNTEAFF. For the CDR3, the DNA is TGTGCCAGCTCACCACCGGGCAGGAACACTGAAGCTTTCTTT.

The V and J genes are TRBV5-6 and TRBJ2-3, with TRBD2 matching over 10 bases. This CDR3 has 16 amino acids. Germline CDR1 reads SGHDT; CDR2 reads YYEEEE. The V gene end was trimmed by 7 bases and the J gene end by 4 bases; junction bases not matched to a gene: 12. The DNA of the CDR3 is TGTGCCAGCGAGAGGAGGCTAGCGGGAGTGTCAGATACGCAGTATTTT. It encodes CASERRLAGVSDTQYF.

DNA for the CDR3: TGTGCCAGTAGTACTAAAAAACGCCGACGGGACACTGAAGCTTTCTTT. Its protein is CASSTKKRRRDTEAFF. The chain uses TRBV19 and TRBJ1-1; no definite D call. Germline loops: CDR1 LNHDA, CDR2 SQIVND (reference sequence). This CDR3 is built from 16 residues. The ends were cut back, 4 bases at V and 3 bases at J, with 18 bases in the middle.